This entry describes one T cell receptor beta chain. Its binding antigen is unknown. Qualities for individual bases were not recorded, and no much larger clone is one base off. The cysteine opens and the phenylalanine closes a CDR3 of 16 amino acids. Only the CDR3 DNA is retained, 48 bases long and in frame from the first base. According to the germline V gene, CDR1 reads MGHDK and CDR2 reads SYGVNS. Germline trimming: 0 bases from V, 3 bases from J; junction bases outside gene matches: 4. These data belong to a study of blood T cell repertoires in COVID-19 (TCRdb year 2020). For context, the study as a whole: Samples covering the acute and convalescent phases of COVID-19 were provided by collaborators in the United States, Italy and Spain. The material from the prospective study consisted of cDNA or gDNA derived from T cells, B-cell-depleted T cells, or PBMCs. Subjects who had been exposed to COVID-19, were actively infected with it, or had recovered from it provided the deeply sampled blood TCRbeta repertoires that made up the dataset. The repertoires were made available in a free public database intended to serve as a resource for research on the immune response to SARS-CoV-2. The samples were drawn from two sources: the first 160 participants of the ongoing ImmuneRACE study, and some 1,300 subjects contributed by 6 global collaborators. A de-identified subject ID, COVID-19 status, age in years and sex were almost always included in the sample metadata. Where available, HLA class I and class II types were taken from metadata supplied by the sample provider and were not determined by assay-based typing. Results and caveats for the whole study, not just this receptor: The quantity of clinical and demographic metadata differed by source and by participant and was supplied without curation.

The immunoSEQ Assay, a bias-controlled multiplex PCR, was used to amplify TCRbeta CDR3 regions from genomic DNA. Per the original workflow: Nucleated cell counts per sample were estimated from amplification of reference gene primers within the assay. To quantify the absolute abundance of each unique TCRbeta CDR3 rearrangement, sequence reads were collapsed and filtered. Productive Simpson clonality was computed per sample as the square root of Simpson's diversity index over productive rearrangements. TCRdb took this table from immuneACCESS and kept in-frame rearrangements with V and J called. Such tables lack part of the clones; where checked against another copy, unresolved V genes explain under half of the gap, and the rest is unexplained. V, J and clone size derive from that table, while D and trimming were established from the DNA sequence. This sample holds about 230,000 clones; 86% were observed only once. The ten most abundant clones make up around a tenth of the sample.

One collaborating source in Seattle enrolled patients during active infection and followed them longitudinally through the course of disease. Each collaborating institution followed its own protocols to collect whole blood in K2EDTA tubes. For TCRbeta analysis, collaborator samples were shipped as frozen whole blood, as isolated PBMCs, or as DNA extracted from either sample type. Sequencing used peripheral blood. The rearranged chain carries TRBV25-1 and TRBJ2-3, and 9 bases in between align with TRBD2. The receptor's source is a man over 45 with COVID-19, enrolled during active disease. The base sequence is TGTGCCAGCAGTGAATACGGCGGGGGGGCAACAGATACGCAGTATTTT. Its protein reads: CASSEYGGGATDTQYF.